This T cell receptor (beta chain) was captured by sequencing in a study of cytomegalovirus exposure and HLA in healthy donors. To note about this clone: The target antigen is unknown.

The CDR3 extends over 14 amino acids. Trimming stripped 4 bases from V and 0 bases from J, with 10 bases between. Per the germline V gene, CDR1 is SNHLY and CDR2 is FYNNEI. Primers for the PCR totalled 60 Vbeta and 13 Jbeta. Generated by immunoSEQ multiplex PCR, the TCRdb table keeps only in-frame clones and is missing some. The sample yields roughly 34,000 clones, about 70% seen once. Study findings and constraints: The availability of immune exposure information extended only to CMV serostatus.

The chain is built from TRBV2 and TRBJ2-7; maybe TRBD1 (5 bases). The receptor was isolated from a man in his forties or fifties in good health and CMV-seropositive. Sequences were obtained from PBMCs. The chain's CDR3 is CASSGGGSSYEQYF. In DNA form, the CDR3 reads TGTGCCAGCAGTGGGGGCGGCTCCTCCTACGAGCAGTACTTC.